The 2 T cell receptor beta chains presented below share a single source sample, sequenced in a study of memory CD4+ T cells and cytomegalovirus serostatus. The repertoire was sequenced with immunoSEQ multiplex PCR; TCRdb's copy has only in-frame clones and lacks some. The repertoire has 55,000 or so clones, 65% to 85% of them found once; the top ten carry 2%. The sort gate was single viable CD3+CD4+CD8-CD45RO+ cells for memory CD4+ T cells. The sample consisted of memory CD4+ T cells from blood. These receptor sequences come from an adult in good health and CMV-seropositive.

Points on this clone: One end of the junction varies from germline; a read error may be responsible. CDR3 coding DNA: TGTGCTAGCAGCCCTGGGGGAGGGGAGACCCAGTACTTC. This gives the protein CASSPGGGETQYF. This rearrangement joins TRBV7-7 to TRBJ2-5; 7 nucleotides line up with TRBD2. Germline-derived CDR1 and CDR2 are SSHAT and FNYEAQ (reference sequence). CDR3 size: 13 residues.

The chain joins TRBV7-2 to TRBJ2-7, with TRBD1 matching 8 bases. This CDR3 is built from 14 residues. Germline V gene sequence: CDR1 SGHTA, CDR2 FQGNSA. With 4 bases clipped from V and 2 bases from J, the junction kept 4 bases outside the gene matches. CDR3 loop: CASSSWTGPYEQYF. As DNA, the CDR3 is TGTGCCAGCAGCTCCTGGACAGGGCCCTACGAGCAGTACTTC.